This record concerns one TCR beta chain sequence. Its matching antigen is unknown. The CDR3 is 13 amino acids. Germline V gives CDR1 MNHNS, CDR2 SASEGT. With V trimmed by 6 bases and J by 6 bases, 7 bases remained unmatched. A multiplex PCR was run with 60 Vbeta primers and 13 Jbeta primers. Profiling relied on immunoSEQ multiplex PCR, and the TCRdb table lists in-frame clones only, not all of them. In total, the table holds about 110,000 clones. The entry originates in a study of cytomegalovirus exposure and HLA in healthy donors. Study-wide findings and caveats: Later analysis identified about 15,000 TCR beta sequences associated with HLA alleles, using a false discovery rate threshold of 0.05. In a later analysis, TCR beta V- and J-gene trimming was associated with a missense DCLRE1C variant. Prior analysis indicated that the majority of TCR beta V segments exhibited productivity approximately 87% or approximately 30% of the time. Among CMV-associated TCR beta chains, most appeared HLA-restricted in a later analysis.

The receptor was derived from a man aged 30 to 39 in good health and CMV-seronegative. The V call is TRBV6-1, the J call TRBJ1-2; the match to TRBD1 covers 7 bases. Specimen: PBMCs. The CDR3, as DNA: TGTGCCAGCAGGGGGGACAGAAGGAATGGCTACACCTTC. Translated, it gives CASRGDRRNGYTF.